One and the same sample provided the 27 T cell receptor beta chains below, sequenced in a study of technical replicates of blood from several donors (dated by TCRdb to 2015 to 2018). The receptor library was made with the immunoSEQ multiplex PCR assay. TCRdb retrieved this table from immuneACCESS and kept in-frame rearrangements only. Not all clones are present; in checked studies, unresolved V genes account for under half, and no reason is known for the remainder. The sample contains some 64,000 clones, 80% to 95% of them found a single time. The ten top clones hold about 4.5% of the sample. The sample taken for sequencing was PBMCs. The origin of the receptors is a human donor in good health. Some clones in this sample may be carry-over from other donors' samples.

The chain links TRBV7-3 to TRBJ1-2; 8 bases align to TRBD1. Per the germline V gene, CDR1 is SGHTA and CDR2 is FQGTGA. V lost 6 bases, J lost 7 bases, and 7 bases stayed unmatched. CDR3 size: 13 residues. CDR3 DNA: TGTGCCAGCAGTCCAGGACAGGGCCGTGGCTACACCTTC. Encoded protein: CASSPGQGRGYTF.

The chain joins TRBV5-1 to TRBJ2-2; 9 bases map to TRBD2. CDR1 SGHRS and CDR2 YFSETQ come from the germline V gene. The CDR3 extends over 14 amino acids. After removal of 4 bases from V and 3 bases from J, the junction contained 1 base not matched to a gene. DNA for the CDR3: TGCGCCAGCAGCCTAGCGGGGTACACCGGGGAGCTGTTTTTT. Translation: CASSLAGYTGELFF.

V is TRBV21-1 and J is TRBJ1-5; TRBD1 reflects the table's D call only, with no check against the DNA. TRBV21-1 is classified as a pseudogene. The CDR3 length is 19 residues. The CDR3 region is CASSNIRRGVQCGNQPQHF. The DNA for the CDR3 is TGTGCCAGCAGCAATATCCGCAGGGGCGTTCAGTGTGGCAATCAGCCCCAGCATTTT.

V and J are TRBV7-3 and TRBJ2-1; 9 nucleotides match TRBD2. The V and J ends lost 1 base and 7 bases, in that order; junction bases with no gene match: 8. CDR1 and CDR2 (germline): SGHTA, FQGTGA. This CDR3 spans 16 amino acids. CDR3 loop: CASSLMGSGSSNEQFF. As DNA, the CDR3 is TGTGCCAGCAGCTTAATGGGTAGCGGGAGTTCGAATGAGCAGTTCTTC. The full variable domain, completed using reference TRBV7-3 and TRBJ2-1, is GAGVSQTPSNKVTEKGKYVELRCDPISGHTALYWYRQSLGQGPEFLIYFQGTGAADDSGLPNDRFFAVRPEGSVSTLKIQRTERGDSAVYLCASSLMGSGSSNEQFFGPGTRLTVL.

This clone was counted between two and nine times. The V gene is TRBV7-9, the J gene TRBJ2-7; 7 bases map to TRBD1. Trimming removed 4 bases from V and 7 bases from J; junction bases left unmatched: 4. Germline V gene data show CDR1 as SEHNR and CDR2 as FQNEAQ (reference sequence). There are 12 residues in the CDR3. The CDR3 nucleotides are TGTGCCAGCAGCTCACAGGGGCCAGAGCAGTACTTC. Its protein product is CASSSQGPEQYF.

The V call is TRBV7-9, the J call TRBJ2-5; no firm D call. This CDR3 contains 13 residues. V lost 5 bases and J 1 base, leaving 8 bases between the germline ends. Germline CDR1 and CDR2: SEHNR and FQNEAQ (reference sequence). The CDR3 nucleotides read TGTGCCAGCAGCCCACTACTCCAAGAGACCCAGTACTTC. Amino acid sequence: CASSPLLQETQYF.

The V and J genes are TRBV5-5 and TRBJ2-7, with 8 bases matching TRBD1. Germline CDR1 is SGHKS and CDR2 is YYEKEE (reference sequence). V lost 4 bases and J lost 1; bases outside the gene matches: 7. The CDR3 runs to 15 residues. The CDR3 sequence: CASSGWDRSSYEQYF. CDR3 nucleotides: TGTGCCAGCAGCGGCTGGGACAGGAGTTCCTACGAGCAGTACTTC. Drawing the rest from reference TRBV5-5 and TRBJ2-7, the complete variable domain is DAGVTQSPTHLIKTRGQQVTLRCSPISGHKSVSWYQQVLGQGPQFIFQYYEKEERGRGNFPDRFSARQFPNYSSELNVNALLLGDSALYLCASSGWDRSSYEQYFGPGTRLTVT.

Notes on this clone: At one end the junction does not follow the germline gene, possibly because of a read error. V and J are TRBV7-2 and TRBJ2-3; 10 bases fit TRBD2. CDR1 is SGHTA and CDR2 is FQGNSA in the germline V gene. This CDR3 contains 14 residues. As DNA, the CDR3 is TGTGCCAGCAGCTTAGAGTGGACTAGCGGTCCAACGTCTTTT. This gives the protein CASSLEWTSGPTSF.

V gene TRBV7-6 combines with J gene TRBJ1-4, with TRBD1 identical over 9 bases. The CDR3 loop spans 16 amino acids. After removal of 1 base from V and 6 bases from J, the junction contained 6 bases not matched to a gene. CDR1 and CDR2 (germline): SGHVS, FNYEAQ. CDR3 coding DNA: TGTGCCAGCAGCTTAGGTTTGTGGACAGGGGATGAAAAACTGTTTTTT. This encodes CASSLGLWTGDEKLFF.

The chain has TRBV4-2 and TRBJ2-2; D is uncertain. The CDR3 spans 12 residues. Germline lookup yields CDR1 LGHNA and CDR2 YNFKEQ. Trimming removed 5 bases at V and 2 bases at J, with 3 bases between. The CDR3 DNA reads as TGTGCCAGCAGCTATAACACCGGGGAGCTGTTTTTT. It encodes CASSYNTGELFF.

J is TRBJ1-4 and V is TRBV18; TRBD1 agrees at 7 bases. The J segment lost 7 bases and the V segment lost 4 bases, leaving 3 bases of the junction unmatched. The length of the CDR3 is 13 residues. Germline loops: CDR1 KGHSH, CDR2 LQKENI. The CDR3: CASSRGTAEKLFF. In DNA, the CDR3 is TGTGCCAGCTCACGGGGGACAGCTGAAAAACTGTTTTTT.

This chain links TRBV5-5 with TRBJ2-3; 8 nucleotides match TRBD1. The germline V gene encodes CDR1 SGHKS and CDR2 YYEKEE (reference sequence). CDR3 length: 16 residues. The ends lost 4 bases at V and 2 bases at J; junction bases unmatched: 9. The CDR3 DNA is TGTGCCAGCAGCCTGGTCATGGGACAGGTCACAGATACGCAGTATTTT. This gives the protein CASSLVMGQVTDTQYF.

This chain uses TRBV15 with TRBJ1-2; 7 bases align to TRBD1. Germline values: CDR1 LNHNV, CDR2 YYDKDF (reference sequence). The CDR3 is made up of 13 amino acids. The junction had 7 bases not matched to a gene; V was cut back by 5 bases and J by 7 bases. The CDR3, as DNA: TGTGCCACCAGCGAAACAGGGGACGGTGGCTACACCTTC. Its translation: CATSETGDGGYTF. Drawing the rest from reference TRBV15 and TRBJ1-2, the complete variable domain is DAMVIQNPRYQVTQFGKPVTLSCSQTLNHNVMYWYQQKSSQAPKLLFHYYDKDFNNEADTPDNFQSRRPNTSFCFLDIRSPGLGDTAMYLCATSETGDGGYTFGSGTRLTVV.

The chain employs TRBV29-1 and TRBJ1-4; D perhaps matches TRBD1 (6 bases). CDR3 length equals 11 residues. Per the germline V gene, CDR1 is SQVTM and CDR2 is ANQGSEA. Written as DNA, the CDR3 is TGCGTCGTTCTACAGGGCGAAAAACTGTTTTTT. This translates into CVVLQGEKLFF. The variable domain in full, completed from reference TRBV29-1 and TRBJ1-4, reads SAVISQKPSRDICQRGTSLTIQCQVDSQVTMMFWYRQQPGQSLTLIATANQGSEATYESGFVIDKFPISRPNLTFSTLTVSNMSPEDSSIYLCVVLQGEKLFFGSGTQLSVL.

This sequence joins TRBV15 and TRBJ2-5; 7 bases line up with TRBD1. Per germline, CDR1 LNHNV and CDR2 YYDKDF (reference sequence). The CDR3 loop spans 15 amino acids. Trimming at V came to 2 bases and at J to 5 bases, leaving 8 bases not matched to a gene. The chain's CDR3 is CATSRSGQDEETQYF. The CDR3 region has the DNA TGTGCCACCAGCAGATCCGGACAGGATGAGGAGACCCAGTACTTC. The whole variable domain, filled in from reference TRBV15 and TRBJ2-5, reads DAMVIQNPRYQVTQFGKPVTLSCSQTLNHNVMYWYQQKSSQAPKLLFHYYDKDFNNEADTPDNFQSRRPNTSFCFLDIRSPGLGDTAMYLCATSRSGQDEETQYFGPGTRLLVL.

J is TRBJ2-1 and V is TRBV6-1, with unresolved D. The CDR3 is 13 residues long. Germline assignment: CDR1 MNHNS and CDR2 SASEGT. Trimming removed 2 bases from V and 4 bases from J, with 6 bases in between. CDR3 protein: CASSESPYNEQFF. The CDR3 DNA reads TGTGCCAGCAGTGAATCCCCTTACAATGAGCAGTTCTTC.

The gene calls are TRBV7-9 and TRBJ2-7, with TRBD1 matching 11 bases. This CDR3 spans 14 amino acids. V shed 10 bases and J 3 bases; nucleotides not matched to a gene: 8. CDR1 is SEHNR and CDR2 is FQNEAQ in the germline V gene (reference sequence). The DNA for the CDR3 is TGTGCCATCCAGACCGGGACAGGGGGCTACGAGCAGTACTTC. Translating gives CAIQTGTGGYEQYF.

The gene calls are TRBV19 and TRBJ2-2, with D perhaps matching TRBD2 (9 bases). CDR3 size: 15 residues. V was clipped by 4 bases and J by 7 bases, with 16 bases between them. Germline values: CDR1 LNHDA, CDR2 SQIVND (reference sequence). The DNA for the CDR3 is TGTGCCAGTAGTACTAGCGGGACAGGCGACGGGGAGCTGTTTTTT. This translates into CASSTSGTGDGELFF.

The chain links TRBV30 to TRBJ2-7; maybe TRBD1 (6 bases). With 3 bases removed from V and 3 bases from J, the gap between germline ends came to 12 bases. There are 13 residues in the CDR3. The germline gives CDR1 GTSNPN, CDR2 SVGIG (reference sequence). DNA for the CDR3: TGTGCCTGGAGGGGCAAGGGGGTCTACGAGCAGTACTTC. Amino acids: CAWRGKGVYEQYF.

This clone was picked up one time. The rearrangement links TRBV4-1 to TRBJ1-6, with 9 bases identical to TRBD1. The germline CDR1 and CDR2 sequences are MGHRA and YSYEKL. With V trimmed by 2 bases and J by 6 bases, 2 bases remained unmatched. CDR3 length equals 15 residues. In DNA form, the CDR3 reads TGCGCCAGCAGCCAACCGGGACAGGGTAATTCACCCCTCCACTTT. It specifies CASSQPGQGNSPLHF.

The chain joins TRBV14 to TRBJ1-1; D is ambiguous. Trimming removed 1 base from V and 0 bases from J, with 3 bases in between. The germline gives CDR1 SGHDN, CDR2 FVKESK. There are 13 residues in the CDR3. The CDR3: CASSQAMNTEAFF. For the CDR3, the DNA is TGTGCCAGCAGCCAAGCCATGAACACTGAAGCTTTCTTT.

The chain recombines TRBV18 with TRBJ2-3; D might be TRBD1 (6 bases). V was trimmed by 3 bases and J by 5 bases, leaving 12 bases between them. CDR3 length: 14 residues. Germline lookup yields CDR1 KGHSH and CDR2 LQKENI. The CDR3 nucleotides read TGTGCCAGCTCACCGCTCCCAGGGGTAGATACGCAGTATTTT. Amino acids: CASSPLPGVDTQYF. Drawing the rest from reference TRBV18 and TRBJ2-3, the complete variable domain is NAGVMQNPRHLVRRRGQEARLRCSPMKGHSHVYWYRQLPEEGLKFMVYLQKENIIDESGMPKERFSAEFPKEGPSILRIQQVVRGDSAAYFCASSPLPGVDTQYFGPGTRLTVL.

The chain uses TRBV11-3 and TRBJ1-1; D is ambiguous. Germline values: CDR1 SGHNT, CDR2 YENEEA. The CDR3 consists of 13 residues. V was clipped by 5 bases and J by 1 base, with 8 bases between them. DNA for the CDR3: TGTGCCAGCAGCCAGCAGGAGAACACTGAAGCTTTCTTT. Encoded protein: CASSQQENTEAFF.

This clone was detected only once. The chain is built from TRBV5-6 and TRBJ1-1; D gene uncertain. The CDR3 extends over 16 amino acids. Germline V gene data show CDR1 as SGHDT and CDR2 as YYEEEE. Trimming removed 0 bases at V and 7 bases at J, with 19 bases between. The CDR3 reads CASSLGAGFSRNEAFF. The CDR3 nucleotides are TGTGCCAGCAGCTTGGGAGCGGGGTTTTCTCGGAATGAAGCTTTCTTT.

The chain employs TRBV7-6 and TRBJ2-5, with D unclear. Germline CDR1 SGHVS, CDR2 FNYEAQ. Trimming stripped 5 bases from V and 5 bases from J, with 9 bases between. The CDR3 is made up of 12 amino acids. CDR3 bases: TGTGCCAGCAGCCTAAATCGGGAGACCCAGTACTTC. This sequence encodes CASSLNRETQYF.

This clone was recorded once. The V call is TRBV19, the J call TRBJ2-3; 11 positions match TRBD2. With V trimmed by 9 bases and J by 3 bases, 5 bases remained unmatched. This CDR3 comprises 14 residues. Germline CDR1 is LNHDA and CDR2 is SQIVND (reference sequence). Here the CDR3 DNA reads TGTGCCAGCCGGACTAGCGGGCTAACAGATACGCAGTATTTT. It is translated as CASRTSGLTDTQYF.

The gene calls are TRBV5-8 and TRBJ2-7, with D tentatively TRBD1 (8 bases). The CDR3 extends over 18 amino acids. Germline values: CDR1 SGHTS, CDR2 YDEGEE. With 3 bases removed from V and 8 bases from J, the gap between germline ends came to 30 bases. CDR3 DNA: TGTGCCAGCAGCTCGGCCTCAGGACAGGGAGGGTGGGCTAACAAGCAGTACTTC. This encodes CASSSASGQGGWANKQYF.